The 27 T cell receptor beta chains listed next were all sequenced from one sample in a study of blood T cell repertoires in COVID-19 (dated by TCRdb to between 2020 and 2021). The method was the immunoSEQ multiplex PCR assay. TCRdb re-hosts the immuneACCESS table, in-frame sequences only. Its copies lack some clones; in the studies checked, an unresolved V gene accounts for under half of them, and the cause for the rest is not known. The sample table records about 78,000 clones; roughly 73% of these occur just once. The ten largest clones capture 7.5% to 10% of the sample. Sequenced material: peripheral blood. The receptors originated from a human donor in a cohort sampled during active COVID-19.

The J gene is TRBJ2-7, the V gene TRBV14; tentatively, D is TRBD1 (6 bases). Per germline, CDR1 SGHDN and CDR2 FVKESK. V dropped 2 bases and J dropped 2 bases, with 10 bases sitting between them. This CDR3 has 14 residues. The CDR3, as DNA: TGTGCCAGCAGCCAAAGACAGGCTCCCTACGAGCAGTACTTC. It is translated as CASSQRQAPYEQYF.

The rearrangement links TRBV27 to TRBJ1-1; 7 bases agree with TRBD1. Germline V CDR1 and CDR2: MNHEY, SMNVEV (reference sequence). The CDR3 is made up of 14 amino acids. Germline trimming cut 2 bases from V and 1 base from J; bases unmatched to any gene: 1. As DNA, the CDR3 is TGTGCCAGCAGTTTAAACAGGGGGAACACTGAAGCTTTCTTT. Protein sequence: CASSLNRGNTEAFF.

This clone has just one count. The chain links TRBV5-1 to TRBJ2-7; 9 bases align to TRBD2. The CDR3 length is 14 residues. Per the germline V gene, CDR1 is SGHRS and CDR2 is YFSETQ. J lost 3 bases, V lost 6 bases, and 7 bases had no gene match. CDR3 sequence reads: CASKAGGRSYEQYF. As DNA, the CDR3 is TGCGCCAGCAAGGCGGGGGGGCGCAGCTACGAGCAGTACTTC. The variable domain in full, with the rest retrieved from reference TRBV5-1 and TRBJ2-7, is KAGVTQTPRYLIKTRGQQVTLSCSPISGHRSVSWYQQTPGQGLQFLFEYFSETQRNKGNFPGRFSGRQFSNSRSEMNVSTLELGDSALYLCASKAGGRSYEQYFGPGTRLTVT.

In regard to this clone: This specimen includes other DNA sequences encoding the same CDR3. The V and J genes are TRBV7-2 and TRBJ1-3; weak D call: TRBD1 (5 bases). Per the germline V gene, CDR1 is SGHTA and CDR2 is FQGNSA. The V end was cut by 2 bases, the J end by 4 bases, with 12 bases between. The CDR3 has 15 amino acids. This chain's CDR3 is CASSLLWAGGNTIYF. The CDR3, as DNA: TGTGCCAGCAGCTTATTGTGGGCAGGGGGAAACACCATATATTTT.

This clone was seen only once. V is TRBV3-1 (or the pseudogene TRBV3-2) and J is TRBJ2-1, with TRBD2 matching over 10 bases. With 4 bases clipped from V and 6 bases from J, the junction kept 9 bases outside the gene matches. Per the germline V gene, CDR1 is LGHDT and CDR2 is YNNKEL (reference sequence). The CDR3 has 16 amino acids. The CDR3 loop is CASSLLGLAFPNEQFF. The CDR3 coding sequence is TGTGCCAGCAGCCTCCTGGGACTAGCGTTTCCCAATGAGCAGTTCTTC.

The chain recombines TRBV18 with TRBJ1-3, with D maybe TRBD1 (5 bases). Germline CDR1 reads KGHSH; CDR2 reads LQKENI. Trimming cost V 6 bases and J 1 base, with 19 bases left between them. This CDR3 comprises 17 residues. The CDR3 spells CASSPNLLRGSGNTIYF. CDR3 sequence (DNA): TGTGCCAGCTCGCCTAACTTACTCCGGGGGTCTGGAAACACCATATATTTT.

For the CDR3, the DNA is TGCGCCAGCAGCCAAGATCAGGAACAGGGTCGTGGCTACACCTTC. It is translated as CASSQDQEQGRGYTF. The chain combines TRBV4-1 with TRBJ1-2; a weak D match, TRBD1 (6 bases). The CDR3 is 15 amino acids. Germline values: CDR1 MGHRA, CDR2 YSYEKL. Trimming shortened V by 0 bases and J by 7 bases, and 15 bases separated the two germline ends.

The genes are TRBV9 and TRBJ2-1; 7 bases are shared with TRBD1. The junction had 6 bases not matched to a gene; V was cut back by 0 bases and J by 6 bases. The germline CDR1 and CDR2 sequences are SGDLS and YYNGEE. This CDR3 is 15 amino acids long. CDR3 coding DNA: TGTGCCAGCAGCGTAGACAGGGGCCGGCTCAATGAGCAGTTCTTC. This encodes CASSVDRGRLNEQFF.

Regarding this clone: The same CDR3 can be traced to other DNA sequences in this sample. This chain joins TRBV30 and TRBJ1-6; D might be TRBD1 (5 bases). The CDR3 loop spans 13 amino acids. Trimming removed 3 bases at V and 3 bases at J, with 6 bases between. Germline loops: CDR1 GTSNPN, CDR2 SVGIG (reference sequence). In DNA, the CDR3 is TGTGCCTGGAGCAGGGACTATAATTCACCCCTCCACTTT. Translated, it gives CAWSRDYNSPLHF.

This chain uses TRBV5-6 with TRBJ2-1; 12 nucleotides line up with TRBD2. CDR3 length: 17 residues. CDR1 is SGHDT and CDR2 is YYEEEE in the germline V gene. V gave up 1 base and J gave up 9 bases; unmatched junction bases: 11. This chain's CDR3 is CASSLLTASGGAGEQFF. The CDR3 region has the DNA TGTGCCAGCAGCTTGTTAACCGCTAGCGGGGGGGCAGGTGAGCAGTTCTTC.

This chain joins TRBV5-1 and TRBJ2-3, with D perhaps TRBD1 (6 bases). The germline CDR1 and CDR2 sequences are SGHRS and YFSETQ. The CDR3 is 13 residues long. V shed 7 bases and J shed 2 bases, with 11 bases lying between them. CDR3 region: CASCTGPTDTQYF. Here the CDR3 DNA reads TGCGCCAGCTGCACAGGGCCCACAGATACGCAGTATTTT.

The CDR3 loop reads CASTGQAVGGYTF. As DNA, the CDR3 is TGCGCCAGCACCGGACAGGCAGTGGGGGGCTACACCTTC. The V gene is TRBV10-2, the J gene TRBJ1-2; TRBD1 matches at 7 bases. Germline CDR1 is WSHSY and CDR2 is SAAADI. V lost 7 bases, J lost 8 bases, and 10 bases stayed unmatched. This CDR3 region has 13 residues.

This chain joins TRBV7-2 and TRBJ2-7; D is perhaps TRBD1 (6 bases). This CDR3 has 13 amino acids. The germline V gene encodes CDR1 SGHTA and CDR2 FQGNSA. Deletions cut 7 bases from V and 2 bases from J, with 12 bases between. The CDR3 DNA reads as TGTGCCAGCACCCAGGGGTCAACCTACGAGCAGTACTTC. Its translation: CASTQGSTYEQYF.

This chain links TRBV5-1 with TRBJ2-2, with D possibly TRBD2 on 5 matching bases. V lost 1 base, J lost 5 bases, and 12 bases lay in between. Germline V gene lookup returns CDR1 SGHRS and CDR2 YFSETQ. This CDR3 comprises 15 residues. CDR3 region: CASSLRTPVTGELFF. The DNA for the CDR3 is TGCGCCAGCAGCTTGCGGACTCCAGTAACCGGGGAGCTGTTTTTT. Together with reference TRBV5-1 and TRBJ2-2, the CDR3 gives the full variable domain: KAGVTQTPRYLIKTRGQQVTLSCSPISGHRSVSWYQQTPGQGLQFLFEYFSETQRNKGNFPGRFSGRQFSNSRSEMNVSTLELGDSALYLCASSLRTPVTGELFFGEGSRLTVL.

This clone occurred a few times. The V gene is TRBV7-9, the J gene TRBJ1-4; D remains unclear. Trimming cost V 1 base and J 7 bases, with 10 bases left between them. The CDR3 is 14 residues long. Germline V gene lookup returns CDR1 SEHNR and CDR2 FQNEAQ (reference sequence). The CDR3 DNA reads TGTGCCAGCAGCTTAGAATTCCCGAGTGAAAAACTGTTTTTT. It encodes CASSLEFPSEKLFF.

The rearrangement uses TRBV5-1 and TRBJ1-3, with TRBD1 as a possible D gene (5 bases). From germline, CDR1 is SGHRS and CDR2 YFSETQ. V lost 4 bases and J lost 0, with 14 bases in between. The CDR3 is made up of 16 amino acids. CDR3 nucleotide sequence: TGCGCCAGCAGCCTGACGACAGCCAGCTCTGGAAACACCATATATTTT. Its protein product is CASSLTTASSGNTIYF.

The chain couples TRBV30 to TRBJ2-1, with a tentative D call TRBD1 (5 bases). CDR3 length equals 13 residues. V lost 2 bases, J lost 10 bases, and 15 bases lay in between. Germline loops: CDR1 GTSNPN, CDR2 SVGIG (reference sequence). The CDR3 loop reads CAWSPAGAGEQFF. DNA of the CDR3: TGTGCCTGGAGTCCAGCTGGGGCAGGAGAGCAGTTCTTC.

The rearrangement joins TRBV28 to TRBJ2-2; 8 nucleotides match TRBD2. The CDR3 covers 16 residues. Germline V CDR1 and CDR2: MDHEN, SYDVKM. After removal of 7 bases from V and 4 bases from J, the junction contained 11 bases not matched to a gene. The CDR3, as DNA: TGTGCCAGCACCATTGCGGGTAGCGGGACCACCGGGGAGCTGTTTTTT. Protein product: CASTIAGSGTTGELFF. The full variable domain, in which reference TRBV28 and TRBJ2-2 provide the parts outside the CDR3, is DVKVTQSSRYLVKRTGEKVFLECVQDMDHENMFWYRQDPGLGLRLIYFSYDVKMKEKGDIPEGYSVSREKKERFSLILESASTNQTSMYLCASTIAGSGTTGELFFGEGSRLTVL.

V gene TRBV5-1 combines with J gene TRBJ1-1, with TRBD1 identical over 7 bases. The CDR3 is made up of 15 amino acids. J gave up 0 bases and V 4 bases, and 6 bases lay outside the gene matches. Germline values: CDR1 SGHRS, CDR2 YFSETQ. CDR3 in amino acids: CASSQLQGMNTEAFF. The DNA for the CDR3 is TGCGCCAGCAGCCAATTACAGGGGATGAACACTGAAGCTTTCTTT.

V is TRBV9 and J is TRBJ1-3, with a possible D match to TRBD1 (5 bases). The germline CDR1 and CDR2 sequences are SGDLS and YYNGEE. Trimming shortened V by 3 bases and J by 2 bases, and 15 bases separated the two germline ends. This CDR3 comprises 16 residues. The CDR3, as DNA: TGTGCCAGCAGCGCCCTGGCGGCAGGGCCTGGAAACACCATATATTTT. As protein: CASSALAAGPGNTIYF.

The chain recombines TRBV28 with TRBJ1-5, with D hard to call. The germline CDR1 and CDR2 sequences are MDHEN and SYDVKM. The CDR3 is made up of 13 amino acids. Trimming shortened V by 5 bases and J by 11 bases, and 16 bases separated the two germline ends. CDR3 region: CASSRPLQSAQHF. The CDR3 DNA is TGTGCCAGCAGTCGTCCGTTGCAATCAGCCCAGCATTTT.

V usage is TRBV4-3 and J usage is TRBJ1-1; D unresolved. Trimming left V 1 base short and J 1 base short, with 10 bases between. Germline CDR1 reads LGHNA; CDR2 reads YSLEER. The CDR3 loop spans 15 amino acids. This CDR3 is CASSQAPSGNTEAFF. The CDR3 DNA reads as TGCGCCAGCAGCCAAGCCCCCTCAGGGAACACTGAAGCTTTCTTT.

This clone has just one count. V is TRBV4-1 and J is TRBJ1-5; a possible D gene is TRBD1 (5 bases). The CDR3 has 15 amino acids. Trimming shortened V by 1 base and J by 4 bases, and 11 bases separated the two germline ends. Germline CDR1 reads MGHRA; CDR2 reads YSYEKL. CDR3 bases: TGCGCCAGCAGCCAAGCGCAGGGATCTAATCAGCCCCAGCATTTT. It yields the protein CASSQAQGSNQPQHF.

V is TRBV10-3 and J is TRBJ1-2, with TRBD1 identical over 9 bases. Germline lookup yields CDR1 ENHRY and CDR2 SYGVKD. V was pared by 4 bases and J by 5 bases, with 2 bases of the junction left unmatched. CDR3 length: 13 amino acids. The CDR3 region is CAISGGTGYGYTF. In DNA form, the CDR3 reads TGTGCCATCAGTGGGGGGACAGGGTATGGCTACACCTTC.

The chain is built from TRBV19 and TRBJ1-5; 7 bases match TRBD1. Losses at the gene ends were 8 bases for V and 2 bases for J; bases not matched to a gene: 9. This CDR3 spans 15 amino acids. The germline V gene encodes CDR1 LNHDA and CDR2 SQIVND (reference sequence). The CDR3 loop reads CASEDRAHGNQPQHF. The CDR3 region has the DNA TGTGCCAGTGAAGACAGGGCACACGGCAATCAGCCCCAGCATTTT.

The J gene is TRBJ2-6, the V gene TRBV18, with D uncertain. CDR3 length equals 17 residues. Per germline, CDR1 KGHSH and CDR2 LQKENI. V was clipped by 4 bases and J by 4 bases, with 17 bases between them. The CDR3 DNA is TGTGCCAGCTCACTAAACACGCCTTCAGTAGGGGCCAACGTCCTGACTTTC. The encoded protein is CASSLNTPSVGANVLTF.

The V call is TRBV6-6, the J call TRBJ1-1, with TRBD1 matching over 8 bases. Germline CDR1 reads MNHNY; CDR2 reads SVGAGI (reference sequence). V shed 8 bases and J 4 bases; nucleotides not matched to a gene: 6. This CDR3 comprises 13 residues. As DNA, the CDR3 is TGTGCCAGCCTCAGGGGGCAGGGCACTGAAGCTTTCTTT. As protein: CASLRGQGTEAFF.